The sequence of this T cell receptor (beta chain) was determined in a study of cytomegalovirus exposure and HLA in healthy donors. Notes on the study in general: Immune exposure data for these donors was limited to CMV serostatus. Reported performance of the classifier showed diagnosis of cytomegalovirus status with high specificity and sensitivity. Several V segments, TRBV6-2 and TRBV6-3 among them, could not be told apart and were dropped.

Primers for the PCR totalled 60 Vbeta and 13 Jbeta. The assay was immunoSEQ multiplex PCR, and TCRdb's table has in-frame clones only and misses some. The sample data list 50,000 to 70,000 clones. CDR1 and CDR2 (germline): SGHTA, FQGNSA. CDR3 length: 17 amino acids. Trimming left V 1 base short and J 1 base short, with 16 bases between. Comment on this clone: Its target is unknown.

This clonotype was obtained from a man aged 50-60 years in good health and CMV-seropositive. The sample taken for sequencing was PBMCs. The chain joins TRBV7-2 to TRBJ1-1, with D possibly being TRBD1 (5 bases). CDR3: CASSLGWSGGGNTEAFF. CDR3 DNA: TGTGCCAGCAGCTTAGGGTGGTCGGGGGGAGGGAACACTGAAGCTTTCTTT.